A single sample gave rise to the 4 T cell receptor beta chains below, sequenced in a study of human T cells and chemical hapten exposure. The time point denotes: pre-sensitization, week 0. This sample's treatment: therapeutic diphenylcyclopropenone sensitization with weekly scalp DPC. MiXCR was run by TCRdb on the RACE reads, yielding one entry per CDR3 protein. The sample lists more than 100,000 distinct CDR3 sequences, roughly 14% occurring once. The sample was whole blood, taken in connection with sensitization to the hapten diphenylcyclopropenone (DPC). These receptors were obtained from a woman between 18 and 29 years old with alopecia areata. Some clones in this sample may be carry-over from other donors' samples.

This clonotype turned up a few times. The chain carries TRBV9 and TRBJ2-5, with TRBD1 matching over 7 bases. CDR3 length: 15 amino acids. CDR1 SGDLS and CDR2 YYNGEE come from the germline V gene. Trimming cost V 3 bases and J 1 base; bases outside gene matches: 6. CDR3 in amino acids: CASSDPRDSQETQYF. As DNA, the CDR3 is TGTGCCAGCAGCGATCCCCGGGACAGCCAAGAGACCCAGTACTTC. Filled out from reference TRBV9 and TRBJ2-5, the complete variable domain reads DSGVTQTPKHLITATGQRVTLRCSPRSGDLSVYWYQQSLDQGLQFLIQYYNGEERAKGNILERFSAQQFPDLHSELNLSSLELGDSALYFCASSDPRDSQETQYFGPGTRLLVL.

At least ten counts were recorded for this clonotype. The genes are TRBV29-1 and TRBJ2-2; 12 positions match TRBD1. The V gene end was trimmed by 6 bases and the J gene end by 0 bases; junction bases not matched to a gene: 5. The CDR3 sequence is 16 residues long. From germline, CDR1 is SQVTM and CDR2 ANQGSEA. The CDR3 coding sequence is TGCAGCGTACGACGGGACAGGGGGCCGAACACCGGGGAGCTGTTTTTT. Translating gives CSVRRDRGPNTGELFF.

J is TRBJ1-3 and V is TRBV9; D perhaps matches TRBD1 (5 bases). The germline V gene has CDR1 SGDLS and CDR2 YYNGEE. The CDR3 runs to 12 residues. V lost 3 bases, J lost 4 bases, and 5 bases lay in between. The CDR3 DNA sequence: TGTGCCAGCAGCGGACAGGGAAACACCATATATTTT. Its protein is CASSGQGNTIYF. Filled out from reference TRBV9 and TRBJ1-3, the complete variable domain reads DSGVTQTPKHLITATGQRVTLRCSPRSGDLSVYWYQQSLDQGLQFLIQYYNGEERAKGNILERFSAQQFPDLHSELNLSSLELGDSALYFCASSGQGNTIYFGEGSWLTVV.

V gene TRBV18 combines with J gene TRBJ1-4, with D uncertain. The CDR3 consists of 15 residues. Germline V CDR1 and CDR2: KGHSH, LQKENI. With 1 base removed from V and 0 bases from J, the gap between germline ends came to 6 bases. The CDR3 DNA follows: TGTGCCAGCTCACCACAGGATTCAACTAATGAAAAACTGTTTTTT. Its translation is CASSPQDSTNEKLFF. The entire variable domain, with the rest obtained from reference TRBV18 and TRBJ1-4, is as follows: NAGVMQNPRHLVRRRGQEARLRCSPMKGHSHVYWYRQLPEEGLKFMVYLQKENIIDESGMPKERFSAEFPKEGPSILRIQQVVRGDSAAYFCASSPQDSTNEKLFFGSGTQLSVL.